The sequence of this T cell receptor (beta chain) was determined in a study of T cells in localized non-small cell lung cancer. The table lists this clone with a few counts. Its antigen is undetermined. The data were produced by immunoSEQ multiplex PCR, yet TCRdb's version contains in-frame clones alone and is incomplete. The sample lists 4,000 or so clones; approximately 28% were seen once. Study-level findings and limits: Only one tumor region was sequenced, so heterogeneity remains possible.

The material was lung tumor tissue, obtained before any cancer treatment. This receptor was identified in a male donor at least 60 years old with stage III lung adenocarcinoma.

DNA of the CDR3: TGTGCCAGCCGGGACAGGGGGATCTTAGGCACCGGGGAGCTGTTTTTT. This gives the protein CASRDRGILGTGELFF. V gene TRBV9 combines with J gene TRBJ2-2; 11 nucleotides align to TRBD1. After removal of 7 bases from V and 4 bases from J, the junction contained 9 bases not matched to a gene. Germline CDR1 reads SGDLS; CDR2 reads YYNGEE. This CDR3 contains 16 residues.